The T cell receptor beta chain under discussion was sequenced for a study of T cells in Graves' hyperthyroidism and ophthalmopathy. The TCR beta CDR3 regions underwent amplification using RNA transcripts as the source. Carried out on the TCR CDR3, a first-round RT-PCR used the HTBI primer set. TCRdb recomputed calls from the multiplex PCR reads with MiXCR, one row per CDR3 protein. Among some 770,000 distinct CDR3 sequences, 16% were seen once, and the ten largest hold roughly 8%. This CDR3 contains 12 residues. Trimming took 1 base from V and 10 from J, leaving 8 bases between them. This clonotype was seen a handful of times.

This TCR derives from a man between 18 and 29 years old with Graves' hyperthyroidism. Sequenced: blood. The chain carries TRBV12-3 or TRBV12-4 and TRBJ2-1; D unresolved. The CDR3 bases are TGTGCCAGCAGTTTAGGTCGATGGGAGCAGTTCTTC. It encodes CASSLGRWEQFF.